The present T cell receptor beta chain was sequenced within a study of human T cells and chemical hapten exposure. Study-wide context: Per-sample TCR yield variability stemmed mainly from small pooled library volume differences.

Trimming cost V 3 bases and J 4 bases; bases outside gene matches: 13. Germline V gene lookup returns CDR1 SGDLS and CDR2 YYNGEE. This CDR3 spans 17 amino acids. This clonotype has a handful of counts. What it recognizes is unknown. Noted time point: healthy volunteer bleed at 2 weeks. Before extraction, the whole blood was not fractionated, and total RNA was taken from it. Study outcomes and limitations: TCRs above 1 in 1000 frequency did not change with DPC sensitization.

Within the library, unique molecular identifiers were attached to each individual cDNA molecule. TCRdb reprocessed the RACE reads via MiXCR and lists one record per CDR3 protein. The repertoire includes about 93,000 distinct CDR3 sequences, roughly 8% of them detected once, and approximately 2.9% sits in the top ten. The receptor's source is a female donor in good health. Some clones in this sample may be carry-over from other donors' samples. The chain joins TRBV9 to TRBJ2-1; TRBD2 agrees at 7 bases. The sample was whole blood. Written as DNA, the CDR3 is TGTGCCAGCAGCGCTCAGGTTAGGGAGGGCCCTTACAATGAGCAGTTCTTC. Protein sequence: CASSAQVREGPYNEQFF.